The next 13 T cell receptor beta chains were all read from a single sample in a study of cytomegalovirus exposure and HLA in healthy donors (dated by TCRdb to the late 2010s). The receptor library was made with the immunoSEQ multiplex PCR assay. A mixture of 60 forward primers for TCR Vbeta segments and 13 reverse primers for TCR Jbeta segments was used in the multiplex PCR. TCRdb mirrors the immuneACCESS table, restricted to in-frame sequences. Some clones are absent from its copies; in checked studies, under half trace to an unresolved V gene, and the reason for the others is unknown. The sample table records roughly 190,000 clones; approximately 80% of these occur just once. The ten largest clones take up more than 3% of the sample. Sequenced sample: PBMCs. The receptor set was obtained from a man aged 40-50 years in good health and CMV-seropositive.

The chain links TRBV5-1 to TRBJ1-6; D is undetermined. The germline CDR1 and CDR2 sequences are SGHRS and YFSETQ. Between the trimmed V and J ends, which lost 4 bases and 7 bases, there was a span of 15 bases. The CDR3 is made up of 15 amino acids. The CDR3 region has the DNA TGCGCCAGCAGCCCGTGGACTGGGGAAAATTCACCCCTCCACTTT. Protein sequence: CASSPWTGENSPLHF.

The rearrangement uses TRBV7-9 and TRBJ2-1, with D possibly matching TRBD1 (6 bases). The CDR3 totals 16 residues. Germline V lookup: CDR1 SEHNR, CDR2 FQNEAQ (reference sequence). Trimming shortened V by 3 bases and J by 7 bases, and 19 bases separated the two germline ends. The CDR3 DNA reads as TGTGCCAGCAGCTTGGGGGCTGTCCCCGGACCGAATGAGCAGTTCTTC. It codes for CASSLGAVPGPNEQFF.

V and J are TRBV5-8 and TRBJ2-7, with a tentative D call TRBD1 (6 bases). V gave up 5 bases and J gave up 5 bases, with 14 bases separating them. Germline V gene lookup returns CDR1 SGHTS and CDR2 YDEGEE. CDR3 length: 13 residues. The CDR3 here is CASRQTGSHEQYF. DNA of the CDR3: TGTGCCAGCAGACAAACAGGGAGCCACGAGCAGTACTTC. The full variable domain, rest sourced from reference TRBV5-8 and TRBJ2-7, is EAGVTQSPTHLIKTRGQQATLRCSPISGHTSVYWYQQALGLGLQFLLWYDEGEERNRGNFPPRFSGRQFPNYSSELNVNALELEDSALYLCASRQTGSHEQYFGPGTRLTVT.

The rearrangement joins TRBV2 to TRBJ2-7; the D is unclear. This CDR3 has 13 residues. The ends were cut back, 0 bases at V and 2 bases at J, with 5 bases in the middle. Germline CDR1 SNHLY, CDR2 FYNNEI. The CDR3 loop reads CASSEAGTYEQYF. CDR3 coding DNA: TGTGCCAGCAGTGAAGCCGGTACCTACGAGCAGTACTTC.

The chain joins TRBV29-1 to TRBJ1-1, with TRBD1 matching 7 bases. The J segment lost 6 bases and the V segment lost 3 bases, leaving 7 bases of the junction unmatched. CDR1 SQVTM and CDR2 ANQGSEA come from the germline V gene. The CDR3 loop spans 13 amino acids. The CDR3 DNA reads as TGCAGCGTTGAGAAAGACAGGGACGCTGAAGCTTTCTTT. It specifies CSVEKDRDAEAFF.

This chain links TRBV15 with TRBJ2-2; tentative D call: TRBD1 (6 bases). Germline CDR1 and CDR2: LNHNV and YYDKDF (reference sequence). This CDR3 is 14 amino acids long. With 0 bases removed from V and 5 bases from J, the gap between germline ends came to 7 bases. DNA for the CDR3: TGTGCCACCAGCAGAGAAACAGGGACCGGGGAGCTGTTTTTT. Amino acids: CATSRETGTGELFF.

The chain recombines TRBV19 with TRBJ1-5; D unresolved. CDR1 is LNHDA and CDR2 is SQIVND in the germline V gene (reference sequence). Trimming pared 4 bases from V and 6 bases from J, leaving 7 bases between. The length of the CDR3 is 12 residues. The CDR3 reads CASSRGPQPQHF. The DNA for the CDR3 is TGTGCCAGTAGTAGAGGGCCTCAGCCCCAGCATTTT.

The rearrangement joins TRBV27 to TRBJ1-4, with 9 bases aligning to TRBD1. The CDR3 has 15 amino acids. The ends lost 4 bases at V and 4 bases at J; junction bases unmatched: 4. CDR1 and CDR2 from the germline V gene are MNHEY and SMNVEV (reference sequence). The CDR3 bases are TGTGCCAGCAGTTCCCCGGGACAGGGTAATGAAAAACTGTTTTTT. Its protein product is CASSSPGQGNEKLFF.

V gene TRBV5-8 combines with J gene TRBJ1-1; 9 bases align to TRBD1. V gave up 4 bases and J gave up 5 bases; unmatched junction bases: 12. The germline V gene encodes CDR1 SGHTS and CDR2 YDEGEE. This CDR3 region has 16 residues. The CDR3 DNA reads TGTGCCAGCAGCCCTACCTACGGACAGGGGAGTACTGAAGCTTTCTTT. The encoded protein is CASSPTYGQGSTEAFF.

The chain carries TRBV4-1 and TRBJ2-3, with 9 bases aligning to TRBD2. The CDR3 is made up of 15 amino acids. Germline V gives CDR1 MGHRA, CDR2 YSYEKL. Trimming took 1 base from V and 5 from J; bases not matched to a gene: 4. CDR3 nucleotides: TGCGCCAGCAGCCAAGCGGGGCGGGGGGGAGATACGCAGTATTTT. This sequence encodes CASSQAGRGGDTQYF.

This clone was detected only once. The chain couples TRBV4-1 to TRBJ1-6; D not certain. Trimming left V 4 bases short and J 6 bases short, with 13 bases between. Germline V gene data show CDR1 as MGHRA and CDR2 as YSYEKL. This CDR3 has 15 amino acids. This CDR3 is CASSPLSEPNSPLHF. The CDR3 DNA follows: TGCGCCAGCAGCCCGTTGTCAGAACCTAATTCACCCCTCCACTTT.

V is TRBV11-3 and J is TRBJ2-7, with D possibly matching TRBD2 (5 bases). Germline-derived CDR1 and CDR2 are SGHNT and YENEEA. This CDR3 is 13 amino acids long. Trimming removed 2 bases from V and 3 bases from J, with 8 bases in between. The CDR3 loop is CASSLNAGYEQYF. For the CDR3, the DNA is TGTGCCAGCAGCTTAAATGCGGGCTACGAGCAGTACTTC.

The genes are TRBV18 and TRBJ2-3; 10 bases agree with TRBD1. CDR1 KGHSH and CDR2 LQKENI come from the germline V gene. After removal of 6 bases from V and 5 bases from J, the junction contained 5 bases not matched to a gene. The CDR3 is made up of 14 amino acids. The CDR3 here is CASSFDRGQDTQYF. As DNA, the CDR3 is TGTGCCAGCTCGTTCGACAGGGGGCAAGATACGCAGTATTTT.